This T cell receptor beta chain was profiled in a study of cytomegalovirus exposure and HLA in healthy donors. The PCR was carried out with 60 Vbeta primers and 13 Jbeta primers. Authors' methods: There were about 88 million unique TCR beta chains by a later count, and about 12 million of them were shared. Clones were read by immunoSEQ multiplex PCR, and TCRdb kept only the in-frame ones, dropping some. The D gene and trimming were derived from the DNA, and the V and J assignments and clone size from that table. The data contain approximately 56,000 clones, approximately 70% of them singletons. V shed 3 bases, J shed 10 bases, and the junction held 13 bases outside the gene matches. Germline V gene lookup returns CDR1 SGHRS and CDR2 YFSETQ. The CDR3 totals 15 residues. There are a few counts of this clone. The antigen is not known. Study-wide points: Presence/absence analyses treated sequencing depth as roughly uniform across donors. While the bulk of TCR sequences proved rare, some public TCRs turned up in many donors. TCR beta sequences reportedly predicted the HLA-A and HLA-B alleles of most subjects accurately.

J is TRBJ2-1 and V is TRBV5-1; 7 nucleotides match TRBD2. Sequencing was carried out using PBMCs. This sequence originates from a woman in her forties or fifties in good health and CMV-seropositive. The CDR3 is CASSWGAREKAEQFF. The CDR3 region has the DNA TGCGCCAGCAGCTGGGGCGCGCGGGAGAAGGCGGAGCAGTTCTTC.